This T cell receptor beta chain was sequenced in a study of T cells in Graves' hyperthyroidism and ophthalmopathy. Germline V lookup: CDR1 SGHAT, CDR2 FQNNGV. The V end lost 1 base, the J end lost 8 bases, and 11 bases lay between the germline ends. The CDR3 length is 14 residues. This clonotype was seen ten or more times. It was RNA transcripts that yielded the amplified TCR beta CDR3 regions. Primed by the HTBI set, a first-round RT-PCR was run on the TCR CDR3. TCRdb independently ran MiXCR on the multiplex PCR reads; one entry per CDR3 protein. This repertoire shows a few hundred thousand distinct CDR3 sequences, approximately 17% found once; its top ten account for 40%.

The TCR sequence derives from a man aged 18 to 29 with Graves' ophthalmopathy. The chain uses TRBV11-2 and TRBJ1-4; D remains unclear. Sequenced input: blood. For the CDR3, the DNA is TGTGCCAGCAGCTTAGCATCGCAGCCCGAAAAACTGTTTTTT. Protein sequence: CASSLASQPEKLFF.